Listed below are T cell receptor beta chains from one sample, sequenced in a study of T cells in Graves' hyperthyroidism and ophthalmopathy. In TCRdb, the multiplex PCR reads were re-called with MiXCR into one record per CDR3 protein. The sample has 490,000 or so distinct CDR3 sequences; 40% to 50% are singletons. Specimen: peripheral blood or thyroid tissue (not recorded which). The receptors shown here come from an adult woman with Graves' disease, either hyperthyroidism or ophthalmopathy (not recorded which). CDR3s include the opening cysteine and the closing phenylalanine or tryptophan. A D gene is named only where the DNA matches it firmly. Not all rows give a size; the values are once, few, many and, for expanded clones, a class.

cdr3_aa | cdr3_nt | j_call | cdr3_length | clone_size | d_call | v_call
CASSFTGLDGYTF | TGTGCCAGCAGTTTCACAGGGTTGGATGGCTACACCTTC | TRBJ1-2 | 13 | - | - | TRBV28
CASTFSLLVSGNTIYF | TGTGCCAGCACCTTCAGCTTACTTGTCTCTGGAAACACCATATATTTT | TRBJ1-3 | 16 | few | - | TRBV7-9
CSAREDRSSNNSPLHF | TGCAGTGCTAGAGAGGACAGGTCCTCGAATAATTCACCCCTCCACTTT | TRBJ1-6 | 16 | - | TRBD1 | TRBV20-1
CASRRSGGGFLYEQYF | TGTGCCAGCAGAAGAAGCGGGGGAGGGTTCCTCTACGAGCAGTACTTC | TRBJ2-7 | 16 | many | TRBD2 | TRBV11-2
CALGGVVTYEQYF | TGTGCCCTCGGGGGTGTAGTCACCTACGAGCAGTACTTC | TRBJ2-7 | 13 | - | - | TRBV7-9
CSAVGTPTDTQYF | TGCAGTGCTGTCGGGACTCCCACAGATACGCAGTATTTT | TRBJ2-3 | 13 | - | - | TRBV20-1
CASSGQGISGYTF | TGCGCCAGCAGCGGGCAGGGGATCTCTGGCTACACCTTC | TRBJ1-2 | 13 | many | - | TRBV4-3
CASSIFGNTGELFF | TGTGCCAGTAGTATTTTCGGCAACACCGGGGAGCTGTTTTTT | TRBJ2-2 | 14 | - | - | TRBV19
CSARRGTQYF | TGCAGTGCTAGGCGGGGTACGCAGTATTTC | TRBJ2-5 | 10 | - | - | TRBV20-1
CSAQTGVETQYF | TGCAGCGCCCAGACAGGGGTAGAGACCCAGTACTTC | TRBJ2-5 | 12 | - | TRBD1 | TRBV29-1
CASSQGSGWTYEQYF | TGCGCCAGCAGCCAAGGGAGCGGGTGGACCTACGAGCAGTACTTC | TRBJ2-7 | 15 | - | - | TRBV4-1
CASSLGHSPYSNQPQHF | TGTGCCAGCAGTCTTGGCCACAGTCCTTATAGCAATCAGCCCCAGCATTTT | TRBJ1-5 | 17 | once | - | TRBV6-5
CASSSQTNQPQHF | TGTGCCAGCAGCTCCCAAACCAATCAGCCCCAGCATTTT | TRBJ1-5 | 13 | many | - | TRBV7-2
CSASQGANTGELFF | TGCAGTGCTAGCCAGGGGGCGAACACCGGGGAGCTGTTTTTT | TRBJ2-2 | 14 | many | TRBD1 | TRBV20-1
CASSLTSGRNGRRQETQYF | TGTGCCAGCAGCTTGACTAGCGGGAGGAATGGGAGGCGTCAAGAGACCCAGTACTTC | TRBJ2-5 | 19 | many | TRBD2 | TRBV7-6
CSASLTVDREKLFF | TGCAGTGCTAGCCTGACAGTAGACAGGGAAAAACTGTTTTTT | TRBJ1-4 | 14 | many | - | TRBV20-1
CSVKRDTTTEAFF | TGCAGCGTAAAAAGGGACACAACCACTGAAGCTTTCTTT | TRBJ1-1 | 13 | many | - | TRBV29-1
CASSPALGTGYEQYF | TGTGCCAGCAGCCCTGCGTTGGGGACAGGCTACGAGCAGTACTTC | TRBJ2-7 | 15 | - | TRBD1 | TRBV11-2
CASSLDYRQTQYF | TGTGCCAGCAGCCTCGACTATCGGCAGACCCAGTACTTC | TRBJ2-5 | 13 | - | - | TRBV11-2
CASSFRDRGYTEAFF | TGTGCCAGCAGTTTCCGGGACAGGGGTTACACTGAAGCTTTCTTT | TRBJ1-1 | 15 | - | TRBD1 | TRBV28
CSATGTSGRGFGYTF | TGCAGTGCAACCGGGACTAGCGGGAGGGGTTTTGGGTACACCTTC | TRBJ1-2 | 15 | - | - | TRBV20-1
CSVRGGNQPQHF | TGCAGCGTGAGGGGAGGGAATCAGCCCCAGCATTTT | TRBJ1-5 | 12 | many | - | TRBV29-1